This TCR beta chain was sequenced in a study of T cells in women clearing cervical HPV infection. Sequencing used immunoSEQ multiplex PCR; TCRdb keeps in-frame clones, though not all of them. The table for this sample gives about 36,000 clones. With regard to this clone: Its target is not known. Read data end 3 residues before the CDR3 end; the end is taken from the germline J gene.

Whole-study findings and limits: Cases carried less TRBV6-7 than controls: about 0.1% versus 0.15%.

Each participant carried one incident cervical HPV16 infection only. Germline CDR1 is SGHRS and CDR2 is YFSETQ. This CDR3 is built from 17 residues. Trimming took 0 bases from V and 6 from J; bases not matched to a gene: 12. This chain links TRBV5-1 with TRBJ1-2; TRBD1 matches at 9 bases. Material: blood buffy coat. This TCR was recovered from a woman between 18 and 70 years old with a cervical HPV16 infection that either progressed to CIN3+ or cleared (not recorded which). Here the CDR3 reads CASSLGGTGTGSNGYTF. The DNA read from the CDR3 is TGCGCCAGCAGCTTGGGAGGAACCGGGACAGGGTCGAATGGC.